This T cell receptor beta chain emerged from a study of cytomegalovirus exposure and HLA in healthy donors. Study results and limitations: Productive rates of about 87% or about 30% were seen for most TCR beta V segments in an earlier analysis. The authors enumerated over 150 TCR beta chains as linked to cytomegalovirus. A link between a missense DCLRE1C variant and TCR beta V- and J-gene trimming emerged from a later analysis.

Participants comprised healthy donors of bone marrow. CDR1 and CDR2 (germline): SGHTA, FQGNSA. The CDR3 has 17 residues. The germline V and J ends were trimmed by 5 bases and 2 bases, with 19 bases remaining between them. As concerns this clone: Antigen: not known.

Primers for the PCR totalled 60 Vbeta and 13 Jbeta. Generated by immunoSEQ multiplex PCR, the TCRdb table keeps only in-frame clones and is missing some. The sample yields about 120,000 clones, roughly three fifths seen once. This chain links TRBV7-2 with TRBJ1-5; perhaps TRBD1 as D (5 bases). This clonotype originated in a man aged 40-49 years in good health and CMV-seropositive. Sample: PBMCs. DNA of the CDR3: TGTGCCAGCAGCCCCGCTCCTAGACAGTTCGGCAATCAGCCCCAGCATTTT. Protein product: CASSPAPRQFGNQPQHF. The variable domain in full, with the rest retrieved from reference TRBV7-2 and TRBJ1-5, is GAGVSQSPSNKVTEKGKDVELRCDPISGHTALYWYRQSLGQGLEFLIYFQGNSAPDKSGLPSDRFSAERTGGSVSTLTIQRTQQEDSAVYLCASSPAPRQFGNQPQHFGDGTRLSIL.